The rows below give T cell receptor beta chains drawn from one sample of a study of blood T cell repertoires in COVID-19. Clones were read by immunoSEQ multiplex PCR, and TCRdb kept only the in-frame ones, dropping some. The profile shows some 370,000 clones, over 75% of them singletons. The material sequenced was peripheral blood. These receptors originate from a woman under 40 with COVID-19, enrolled during active disease. Both conserved end residues are part of each CDR3. A D gene is named only where the DNA matches it firmly. Size is stated for part of the rows, as once, few or many counts, or as a class when the clone is expanded.

j_gene,d_gene,v_gene,abundance,CDR3nt,CDR3aa
TRBJ1-4,NA,TRBV4-1,NA,TGCGCCAGCAGCCAAGTCCCTCGGACTAATGAAAAACTGTTTTTT,CASSQVPRTNEKLFF
TRBJ2-5,NA,TRBV4-2,NA,TGTGCCAGCAGCCAAGGAGGGCGGGAATTACAAGAGACCCAGTACTTC,CASSQGGRELQETQYF
TRBJ2-1,TRBD2,TRBV9,NA,TGTGCCAGCAGCGAGGGAGCGATACCCGGACTAGCCTTAGGGAGTGAGCAGTTCTTC,CASSEGAIPGLALGSEQFF
TRBJ2-7,NA,TRBV5-1,NA,TGCGCCAGCAGCTTGGGAGACAACGGGGACGAGCAGTACTTC,CASSLGDNGDEQYF
TRBJ2-2,NA,TRBV28,NA,TGTGCCAGCAGTTTTCAACTAGCAGCGAACACCGGGGAGCTGTTTTTT,CASSFQLAANTGELFF
TRBJ2-5,NA,TRBV6-5,NA,TGTGCCAGCAGTTACGGTCAGGGTGCGAAGACCCAGTACTTC,CASSYGQGAKTQYF
TRBJ2-1,TRBD2,TRBV7-3,NA,TGTGCCAGCAGCCCGGGACTAGCCTCCTACAATGAGCAGTTCTTC,CASSPGLASYNEQFF
TRBJ2-2,TRBD1,TRBV27,NA,TGTGCCAGCAGTGCTTCCGGGACAGGGTTAGGGGAGCTGTTTTTT,CASSASGTGLGELFF
TRBJ2-4,TRBD2,TRBV6-2/TRBV6-3,NA,TGTGCCAGCAGTTACATGGCGGGAGTTGGCAAAAACATTCAGTACTTC,CASSYMAGVGKNIQYF
TRBJ2-7,NA,TRBV28,NA,TGTGCCAGCAGTTTAGGAGACAGTTTCTCCTACGAGCAGTACTTC,CASSLGDSFSYEQYF
TRBJ2-7,NA,TRBV28,NA,TGTGCCAGCAGCCTTCCGGGGTACGAGCAGTACTTC,CASSLPGYEQYF
TRBJ2-5,NA,TRBV28,NA,TGTGCCAGCAGTTTATGGCAGGGGAAGACCCAGTACTTC,CASSLWQGKTQYF
TRBJ1-2,TRBD1,TRBV29-1,NA,TGCAGCGTTGAAGGACAGGGGGTGAAGGGCTACACCTTC,CSVEGQGVKGYTF
TRBJ2-1,TRBD1,TRBV28,NA,TGTGCCAGCACCCTAGGACAGGCTATCTACAATGAGCAGTTCTTC,CASTLGQAIYNEQFF
TRBJ1-3,NA,TRBV11-2,many,TGTGCCAGCAGCCTATCTCCGAGCTCTGGAAACACCATATATTTT,CASSLSPSSGNTIYF
TRBJ1-5,TRBD1,TRBV28,NA,TGTGCCAGCAGTTTACGGACAGGGGGAAATCAGCCCCAGCATTTT,CASSLRTGGNQPQHF
TRBJ2-1,TRBD2,TRBV5-1,NA,TGCGCCAGCAGTATTAGCGGGGCAAATGAGCAGTTCTTC,CASSISGANEQFF
TRBJ1-2,NA,TRBV5-1,NA,TGCGCCAGCAGCTTGGTGGCCAGGGGAGAAGGCTACACCTTC,CASSLVARGEGYTF
TRBJ2-3,TRBD2,TRBV28,NA,TGTGCCAGCAGCTCCTATGCTCGGGGGGTTAGCACAGATACGCAGTATTTT,CASSSYARGVSTDTQYF
TRBJ1-1,NA,TRBV11-2,NA,TGTGCCAGCAGCTTTACGGGAAGCATGAACACTGAAGCTTTCTTT,CASSFTGSMNTEAFF
TRBJ2-3,NA,TRBV5-1,NA,TGCGCCAGCAGCTTGGCATGGTCAGGGCGCGATACGCAGTATTTT,CASSLAWSGRDTQYF
TRBJ2-2,NA,TRBV7-2,NA,TGTGCCAGCAGCTTCCTACAGGGCACCCTGTTTTTT,CASSFLQGTLFF
TRBJ1-4,NA,TRBV15,once,TGTGCCACCAGCAGAGATGTCGGCAGGCTTGAAAAACTGTTTTTT,CATSRDVGRLEKLFF
TRBJ2-2,NA,TRBV29-1,NA,TGCAGCGTTGGTAGCAGAACGAACACCGGGGAGCTGTTTTTT,CSVGSRTNTGELFF
TRBJ1-5,NA,TRBV6-6,NA,TGTGCCAGCAGTTACTTGGTGACAATCGACCAGCCCCAGCATTTT,CASSYLVTIDQPQHF
TRBJ1-6,TRBD1,TRBV15,NA,TGTGCCACCAGCGGGGGACAGGGAGGTAATTCACCCCTCCACTTT,CATSGGQGGNSPLHF
TRBJ2-4,NA,TRBV28,NA,TGTGCCAGCGGAGAACGCAAAAACATTCAGTACTTC,CASGERKNIQYF